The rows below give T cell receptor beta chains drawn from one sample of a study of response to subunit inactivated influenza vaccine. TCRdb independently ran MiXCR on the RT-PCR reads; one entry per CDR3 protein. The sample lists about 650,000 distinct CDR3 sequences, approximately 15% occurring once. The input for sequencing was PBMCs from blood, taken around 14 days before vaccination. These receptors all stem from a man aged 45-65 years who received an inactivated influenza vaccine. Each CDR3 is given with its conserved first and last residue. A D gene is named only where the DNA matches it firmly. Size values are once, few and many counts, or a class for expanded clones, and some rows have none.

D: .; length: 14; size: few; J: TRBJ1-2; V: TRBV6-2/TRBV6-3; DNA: TGTGCCAGCTCCCCGCCGGGGCCCTACTATGGCTACACCTTC; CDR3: CASSPPGPYYGYTF
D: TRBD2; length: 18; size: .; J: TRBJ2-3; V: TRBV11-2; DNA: TGTGCCAGCAGCCGGAAACCCCTAGCGGGGGTTAGCACAGATACGCAGTATTTT; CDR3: CASSRKPLAGVSTDTQYF
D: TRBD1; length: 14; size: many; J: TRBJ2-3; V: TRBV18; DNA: TGTGCCAGCTCCCTGGGACAGTACACAGATACGCAGTATTTT; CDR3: CASSLGQYTDTQYF
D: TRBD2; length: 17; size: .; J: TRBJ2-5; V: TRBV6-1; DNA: TGTGCCAGCAGCGTGGGACTAGCGGGAGGGCCCAAAGAGACCCAGTACTTC; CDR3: CASSVGLAGGPKETQYF
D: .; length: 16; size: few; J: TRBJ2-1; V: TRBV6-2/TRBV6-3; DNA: TGTGCCAGCAGTTACTCCGTTACTCAACTAAATGGTGAGCAGTTCTTC; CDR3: CASSYSVTQLNGEQFF
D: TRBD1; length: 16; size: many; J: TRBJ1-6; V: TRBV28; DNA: TGTGCCAGCAGAAGACAGGGGGCGACCTATAATTCACCCCTCCACTTT; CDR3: CASRRQGATYNSPLHF
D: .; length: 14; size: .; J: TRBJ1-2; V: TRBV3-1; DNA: TGTGCCAGCAGCCAACTAGCGGTGAGAGGTGGCTACACCTTC; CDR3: CASSQLAVRGGYTF
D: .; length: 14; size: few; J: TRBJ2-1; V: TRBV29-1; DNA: TGCAGCGTTGGGGCCGGGGGGCCCTACAATGAGCAGTTCTTC; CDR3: CSVGAGGPYNEQFF
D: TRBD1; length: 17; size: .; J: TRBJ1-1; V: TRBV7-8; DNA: TGTGCCAGCAGCTTAGCCATACTGCGGACAGGGCAGACTGAAGCTTTCTTT; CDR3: CASSLAILRTGQTEAFF
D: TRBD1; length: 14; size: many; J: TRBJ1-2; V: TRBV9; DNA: TGTGCCAGCAGCGTATTCGACAGGGGTGGCGGCTACACCTTC; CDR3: CASSVFDRGGGYTF
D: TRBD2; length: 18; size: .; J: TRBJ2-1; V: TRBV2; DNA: TGTACCAGCAGTTTACTTGCCTGGCGGGAGCACCGATACAATGAGCAGTTCTTC; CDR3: CTSSLLAWREHRYNEQFF
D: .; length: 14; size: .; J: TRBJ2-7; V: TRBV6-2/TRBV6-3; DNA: TGTGCCAGCAGTTACGGTCACCGTTCCCACGAGCAGTACTTC; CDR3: CASSYGHRSHEQYF
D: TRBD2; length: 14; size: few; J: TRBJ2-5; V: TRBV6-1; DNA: TGTGCCAGCAGCGGGGGGGGGCAACAAGAGACCCAGTACTTC; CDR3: CASSGGGQQETQYF
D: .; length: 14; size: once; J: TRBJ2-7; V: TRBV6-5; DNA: TGTGCCAGCAGTTACCGTCCCGGGACGGATTCGTACTACTTC; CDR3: CASSYRPGTDSYYF
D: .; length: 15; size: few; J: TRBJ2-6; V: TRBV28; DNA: TGTGCCAGCAGACGTACAGAGTCTGGGGCCAACGTCCTGACTTTC; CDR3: CASRRTESGANVLTF
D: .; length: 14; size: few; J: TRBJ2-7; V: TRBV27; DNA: TGTGCCAGCAGTCCAGGGACCGGGTTCGGGTATAGGTACTTC; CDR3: CASSPGTGFGYRYF
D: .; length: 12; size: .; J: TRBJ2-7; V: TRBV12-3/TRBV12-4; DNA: TGTGCCAGCAGTTTTGGCACCCTTGCGCCGTACTTC; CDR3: CASSFGTLAPYF
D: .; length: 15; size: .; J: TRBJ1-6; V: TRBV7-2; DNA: TGTGCCAGCACAAAAGGGGGGTACTATAATTCACCCCTCCACTTT; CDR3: CASTKGGYYNSPLHF
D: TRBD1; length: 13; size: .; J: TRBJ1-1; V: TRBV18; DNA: TGTGCCAGCTCAACCGACAGGGGCACTGAAGCTTTCTTT; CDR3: CASSTDRGTEAFF
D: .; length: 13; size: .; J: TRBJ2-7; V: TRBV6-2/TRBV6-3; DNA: TGTGCCAGCAGTTACTCGAACACTATCAAGCAGTACTTC; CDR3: CASSYSNTIKQYF
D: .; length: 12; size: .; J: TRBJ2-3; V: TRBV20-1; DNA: TGCAGTGCTAGTGCGGACACAGATACGCAGTATTTT; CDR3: CSASADTDTQYF
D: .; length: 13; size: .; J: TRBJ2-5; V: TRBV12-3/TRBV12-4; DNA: TGTGCCAGCAGTTCGAATGTGGGGGAGACCCAGTACTTC; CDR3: CASSSNVGETQYF
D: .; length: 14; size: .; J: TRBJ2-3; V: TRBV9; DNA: TGTGCCAGCAGCGTAGAGTACTCTCCAGATACGCAGTATTTT; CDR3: CASSVEYSPDTQYF
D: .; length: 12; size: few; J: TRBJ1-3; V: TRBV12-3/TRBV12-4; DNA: TGTGCCAGCAGCATAGAAGGGGCGTCCATATATTTT; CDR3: CASSIEGASIYF
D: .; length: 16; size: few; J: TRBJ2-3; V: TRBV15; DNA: TGTGCCACCAGCAGGATAGGGGGACCGCACACAGATACGCAGTATTTT; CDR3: CATSRIGGPHTDTQYF
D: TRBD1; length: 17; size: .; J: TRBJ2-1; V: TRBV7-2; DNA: TGTGCCAGCAGCTTTTTCGGACAGGGACCGTATAGAGGTGAGCAGTTCTTC; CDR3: CASSFFGQGPYRGEQFF
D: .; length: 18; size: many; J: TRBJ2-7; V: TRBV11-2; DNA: TGTGCCAGCAGCTTAGTCCCCCGAGACAGTGCTTATCTCTACGAGCAGTACTTC; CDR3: CASSLVPRDSAYLYEQYF
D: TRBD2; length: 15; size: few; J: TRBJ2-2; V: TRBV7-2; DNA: TGTGCCAGCAGCTTACAAGGCGGGAGGGGCGGGGAGCTGTTTTTT; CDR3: CASSLQGGRGGELFF
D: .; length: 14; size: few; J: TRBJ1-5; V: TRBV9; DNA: TGTGCCAGCAGCGTATCAGGGAACAATCAGCCCCAGCATTTT; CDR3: CASSVSGNNQPQHF
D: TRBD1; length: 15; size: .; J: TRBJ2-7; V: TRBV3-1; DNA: TGTGCCAGCACCTTTTGGGGACAGGGGGCACGAGAGCAGTACTTC; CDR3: CASTFWGQGAREQYF
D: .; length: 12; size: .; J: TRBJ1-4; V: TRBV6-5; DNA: TGTGCCAGCGGGAGGGGCAGTGAAAAACTGTTTTTT; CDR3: CASGRGSEKLFF
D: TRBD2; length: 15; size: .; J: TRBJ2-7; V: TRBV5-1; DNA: TGCGCCAGCAGCTTGGAGCGACTAGCGGGAGTCGAGCAGTACTTC; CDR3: CASSLERLAGVEQYF
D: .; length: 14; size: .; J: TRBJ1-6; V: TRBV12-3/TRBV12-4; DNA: TGTGCCAGCAGTTTCGACAGCTGGTATTCACCCCTCCACTTT; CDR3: CASSFDSWYSPLHF
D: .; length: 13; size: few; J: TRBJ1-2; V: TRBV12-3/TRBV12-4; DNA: TGTGCCAGCAGTTTATCAGGGGTCGAGGGCTACACCTTC; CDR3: CASSLSGVEGYTF
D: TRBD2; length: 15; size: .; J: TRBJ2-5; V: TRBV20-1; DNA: TGCAGTGCTAGAGAACTAGCGGGAAGGATGGAGACCCAGTACTTC; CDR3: CSARELAGRMETQYF
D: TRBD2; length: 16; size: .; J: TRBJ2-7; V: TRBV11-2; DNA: TGTGCCAGCAGCCTTATAGCGGGAGGGAGCTCCTACGAGCAGTACTTC; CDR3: CASSLIAGGSSYEQYF
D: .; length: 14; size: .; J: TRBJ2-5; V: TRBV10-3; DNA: TGTGCCATCAGTGAGTCGGACAAGAAAGAGACCCAGTACTTC; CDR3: CAISESDKKETQYF
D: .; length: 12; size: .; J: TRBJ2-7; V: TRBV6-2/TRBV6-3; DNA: TGTGCCAGCAGTTACTCGGTTTGGGGTCAGTACTTC; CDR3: CASSYSVWGQYF
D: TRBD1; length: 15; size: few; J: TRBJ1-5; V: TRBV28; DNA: TGTGCCAGCAGTACCTTAGACAGGGGTTATCAGCCCCAGCATTTT; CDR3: CASSTLDRGYQPQHF
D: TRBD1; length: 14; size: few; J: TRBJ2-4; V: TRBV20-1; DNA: TGCAGTGCAACCGGGACAGGAGCCAAAAACATTCAGTACTTC; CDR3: CSATGTGAKNIQYF
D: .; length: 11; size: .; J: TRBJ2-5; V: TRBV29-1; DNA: TGCAGCGTCCTTTTTCAAGAGACCCAGTACTTC; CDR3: CSVLFQETQYF
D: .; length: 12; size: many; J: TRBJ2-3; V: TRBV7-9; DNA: TGTGCCAGCAGCCTAAGTTCGGATACGCAGTATTTT; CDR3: CASSLSSDTQYF
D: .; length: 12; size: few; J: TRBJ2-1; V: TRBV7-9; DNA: TGTGCCAGCACCCGAGATTACAATGAGCAGTTCTTC; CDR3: CASTRDYNEQFF
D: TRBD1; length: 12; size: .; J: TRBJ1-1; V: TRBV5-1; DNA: TGCGCCAGTCGCACAGGGGTGGGTGAAGCTTTCTTT; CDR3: CASRTGVGEAFF
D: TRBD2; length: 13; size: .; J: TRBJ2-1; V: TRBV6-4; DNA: TGTGCCAGCAGAAGGACTAGCGGAATAAGGTGGTTCTTC; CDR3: CASRRTSGIRWFF
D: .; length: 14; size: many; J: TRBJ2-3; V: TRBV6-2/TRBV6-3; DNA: TGTGCCAGCAGACCGGGGACTGGGGATGTTACGCAGTATTTT; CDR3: CASRPGTGDVTQYF
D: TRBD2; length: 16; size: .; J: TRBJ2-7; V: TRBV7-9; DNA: TGTGCCAGCAGCTCAGATAGCGGGAGGGGGAATTACGAGCAGTACTTC; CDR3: CASSSDSGRGNYEQYF
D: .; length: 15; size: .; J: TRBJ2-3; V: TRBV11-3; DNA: TGTGCCAGCAGCAAGATGGGGTTTGGCACAGATACGCAGTATTTT; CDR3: CASSKMGFGTDTQYF
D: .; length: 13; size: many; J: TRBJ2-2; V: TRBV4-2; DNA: TGTGCCAGCAGCCAAATGCAGGGCGGGGAGCTGTTTTTT; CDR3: CASSQMQGGELFF
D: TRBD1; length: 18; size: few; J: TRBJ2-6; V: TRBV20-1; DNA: TGCAGTAATTATCGCCGGGACAGGGACCTGCCTGGGGCCAACGTCCTGACTTTC; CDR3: CSNYRRDRDLPGANVLTF
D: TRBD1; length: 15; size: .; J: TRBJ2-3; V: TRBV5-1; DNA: TGCGCCAGCAGCTCCGGGACAGGGGGCTCAGATACGCAGTATTTT; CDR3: CASSSGTGGSDTQYF